The 9 T cell receptor beta chains below were found in one sample sequenced in a study of somatic mutations in cytotoxic T cells in rheumatoid arthritis. TCRdb keeps only in-frame clones here, not all; method: immunoSEQ multiplex PCR. Here the sample spans 8,500 to 13,000 clones, roughly 74% being singletons. Sequenced input: CD8+ T cells sorted from blood. The receptors were sampled from an adult with rheumatoid arthritis.

The chain couples TRBV2 to TRBJ1-4; 7 bases agree with TRBD1. The CDR3 runs 13 residues. Germline CDR1 is SNHLY and CDR2 is FYNNEI. V lost 11 bases and J lost 4; bases outside the gene matches: 7. The CDR3 bases are TGTGCCTGGACCGGGACAGATAATGAAAAACTGTTTTTT. Its translation: CAWTGTDNEKLFF.

V gene TRBV7-9 combines with J gene TRBJ1-1; D not resolved. V lost 4 bases to trimming and J lost 7 bases, with 13 bases between them. The germline V gene encodes CDR1 SEHNR and CDR2 FQNEAQ (reference sequence). This CDR3 region has 13 residues. The chain's CDR3 is CASSSLSAFEAFF. CDR3 DNA sequence: TGTGCCAGCAGCTCCCTTTCGGCCTTTGAAGCTTTCTTT.

Only a few counts were recorded for this clone. This chain joins TRBV30 and TRBJ1-1; D call uncertain. Trimming removed 0 bases from V and 0 bases from J, with 5 bases in between. The germline V gene encodes CDR1 GTSNPN and CDR2 SVGIG (reference sequence). This CDR3 contains 13 residues. The CDR3 protein is CAWSVGVNTEAFF. The CDR3 bases are TGTGCCTGGAGTGTAGGTGTGAACACTGAAGCTTTCTTT. The full variable domain, with the rest looked up from reference TRBV30 and TRBJ1-1, is SQTIHQWPATLVQPVGSPLSLECTVEGTSNPNLYWYRQAAGRGLQLLFYSVGIGQISSEVPQNLSASRPQDRQFILSSKKLLLSDSGFYLCAWSVGVNTEAFFGQGTRLTVV.

V gene TRBV19 combines with J gene TRBJ2-1; weak D call: TRBD1 (6 bases). V was shortened by 5 bases and J by 6 bases, with 20 bases between the two germline ends. The CDR3 extends over 16 amino acids. CDR1 and CDR2 from the germline V gene are LNHDA and SQIVND (reference sequence). CDR3 sequence: CASSLTGFPPINEQFF. DNA of the CDR3: TGTGCCAGTAGTCTGACAGGTTTCCCGCCTATCAATGAGCAGTTCTTC. Using reference TRBV19 and TRBJ2-1 for the parts outside the CDR3, the full variable domain is DGGITQSPKYLFRKEGQNVTLSCEQNLNHDAMYWYRQDPGQGLRLIYYSQIVNDFQKGDIAEGYSVSREKKESFPLTVTSAQKNPTAFYLCASSLTGFPPINEQFFGPGTRLTVL.

The V gene is TRBV14, the J gene TRBJ2-7, with TRBD1 matching 12 bases. The CDR3 loop spans 17 amino acids. Germline trimming cut 2 bases from V and 3 bases from J; bases unmatched to any gene: 8. In germline, CDR1 is SGHDN, CDR2 FVKESK. This chain's CDR3 is CASSQLLGTGGDYEQYF. In nucleotides, the CDR3 is TGTGCCAGCAGCCAACTTCTAGGGACAGGGGGCGACTACGAGCAGTACTTC. Full variable domain (outside the CDR3, taken from reference TRBV14 and TRBJ2-7): EAGVTQFPSHSVIEKGQTVTLRCDPISGHDNLYWYRRVMGKEIKFLLHFVKESKQDESGMPNNRFLAERTGGTYSTLKVQPAELEDSGVYFCASSQLLGTGGDYEQYFGPGTRLTVT.

The gene calls are TRBV9 and TRBJ2-7; 9 nucleotides agree with TRBD1. Germline V gene data show CDR1 as SGDLS and CDR2 as YYNGEE. The length of the CDR3 is 13 residues. The trim removed 4 bases at V and 4 bases at J, leaving 3 bases unmatched. Written as DNA, the CDR3 is TGTGCCAGCAGCACGGGACAGGGATACGAGCAGTACTTC. Translated: CASSTGQGYEQYF.

The rearrangement joins TRBV15 to TRBJ2-5; D remains unclear. Trimming cost V 1 base and J 5 bases, with 20 bases left between them. In germline, CDR1 is LNHNV, CDR2 YYDKDF (reference sequence). This CDR3 has 17 residues. CDR3 sequence reads: CATSRVGVWEHRETQYF. The CDR3 DNA follows: TGTGCCACCAGCAGAGTGGGTGTGTGGGAACATCGGGAGACCCAGTACTTC.

This clone was detected once. V and J are TRBV9 and TRBJ2-5, with a weak D call TRBD2 (7 bases). The V gene lost 0 bases and the J gene lost 4 bases, with 13 bases spanning the gap. The CDR3 spans 15 residues. Germline V gene data show CDR1 as SGDLS and CDR2 as YYNGEE. The CDR3 reads CASSVDGGAPETQYF. The CDR3 coding sequence is TGTGCCAGCAGCGTAGATGGGGGGGCCCCAGAGACCCAGTACTTC.

This clone showed up just a few times. The rearrangement joins TRBV7-9 to TRBJ1-5, with D possibly being TRBD1 (5 bases). The germline CDR1 and CDR2 sequences are SEHNR and FQNEAQ (reference sequence). The V and J ends lost 4 bases and 10 bases respectively, with 14 bases between them. The CDR3 spans 13 residues. CDR3: CASSWGTQHPQHF. In DNA form, the CDR3 reads TGTGCCAGCAGCTGGGGGACCCAGCATCCCCAGCATTTT. Based on the CDR3 plus reference TRBV7-9 and TRBJ1-5, the full variable domain is DTGVSQNPRHKITKRGQNVTFRCDPISEHNRLYWYRQTLGQGPEFLTYFQNEAQLEKSRLLSDRFSAERPKGSFSTLEIQRTEQGDSAMYLCASSWGTQHPQHFGDGTRLSIL.